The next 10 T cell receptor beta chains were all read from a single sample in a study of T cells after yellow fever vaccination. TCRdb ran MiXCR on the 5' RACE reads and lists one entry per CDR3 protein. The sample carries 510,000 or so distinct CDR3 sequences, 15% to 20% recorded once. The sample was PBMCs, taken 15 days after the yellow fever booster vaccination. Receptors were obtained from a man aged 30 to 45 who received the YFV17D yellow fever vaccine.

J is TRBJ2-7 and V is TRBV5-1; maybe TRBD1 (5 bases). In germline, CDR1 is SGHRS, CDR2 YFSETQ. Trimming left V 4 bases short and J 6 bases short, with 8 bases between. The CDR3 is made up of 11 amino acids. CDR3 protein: CASSVGAEQYF. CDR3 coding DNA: TGCGCCAGCAGCGTTGGGGCCGAGCAGTACTTC.

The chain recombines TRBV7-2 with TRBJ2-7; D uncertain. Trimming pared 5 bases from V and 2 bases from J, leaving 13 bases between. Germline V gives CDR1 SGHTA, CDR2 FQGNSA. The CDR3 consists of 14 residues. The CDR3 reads CASSHRSAAYEQYF. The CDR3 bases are TGTGCCAGCAGCCATAGGAGTGCCGCCTACGAGCAGTACTTC.

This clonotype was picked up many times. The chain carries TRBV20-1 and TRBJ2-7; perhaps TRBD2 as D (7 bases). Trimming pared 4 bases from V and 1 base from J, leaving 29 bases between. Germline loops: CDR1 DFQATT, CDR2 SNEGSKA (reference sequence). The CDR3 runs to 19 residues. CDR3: CSAKRRGGTYQSGSYEQYF. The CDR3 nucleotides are TGCAGTGCTAAGAGGAGGGGGGGCACGTACCAAAGCGGTTCCTACGAGCAGTACTTC.

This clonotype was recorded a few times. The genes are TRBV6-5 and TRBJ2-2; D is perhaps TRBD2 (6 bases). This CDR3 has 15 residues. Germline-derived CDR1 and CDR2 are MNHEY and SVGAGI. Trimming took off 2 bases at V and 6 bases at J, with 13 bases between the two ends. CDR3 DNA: TGTGCCAGCAGTTACGCCCCGATAGCGGCCGGGGAGCTGTTTTTT. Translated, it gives CASSYAPIAAGELFF.

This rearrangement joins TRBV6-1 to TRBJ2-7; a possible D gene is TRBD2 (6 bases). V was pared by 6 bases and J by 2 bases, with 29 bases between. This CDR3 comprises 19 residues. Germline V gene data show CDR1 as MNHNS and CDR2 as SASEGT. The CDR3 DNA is TGTGCCAGCAGCCTATTCACCCCAAACAGTTTAGCGGTACCCTACGAGCAGTACTTC. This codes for CASSLFTPNSLAVPYEQYF.

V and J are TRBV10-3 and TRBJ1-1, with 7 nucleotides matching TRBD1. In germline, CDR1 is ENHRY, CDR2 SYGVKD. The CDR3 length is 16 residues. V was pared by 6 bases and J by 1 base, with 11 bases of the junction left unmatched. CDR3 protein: CAISKGTGASNTEAFF. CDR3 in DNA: TGTGCCATCAGCAAAGGTACAGGGGCCTCGAACACTGAAGCTTTCTTT.

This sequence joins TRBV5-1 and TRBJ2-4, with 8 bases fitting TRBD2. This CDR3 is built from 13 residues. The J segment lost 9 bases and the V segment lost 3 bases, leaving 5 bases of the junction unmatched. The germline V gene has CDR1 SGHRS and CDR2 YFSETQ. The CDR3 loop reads CASSSGTSVIQYF. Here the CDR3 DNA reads TGCGCCAGCAGCTCTGGGACTAGTGTCATTCAGTACTTC. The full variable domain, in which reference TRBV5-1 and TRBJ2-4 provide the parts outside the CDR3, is KAGVTQTPRYLIKTRGQQVTLSCSPISGHRSVSWYQQTPGQGLQFLFEYFSETQRNKGNFPGRFSGRQFSNSRSEMNVSTLELGDSALYLCASSSGTSVIQYFGAGTRLSVL.

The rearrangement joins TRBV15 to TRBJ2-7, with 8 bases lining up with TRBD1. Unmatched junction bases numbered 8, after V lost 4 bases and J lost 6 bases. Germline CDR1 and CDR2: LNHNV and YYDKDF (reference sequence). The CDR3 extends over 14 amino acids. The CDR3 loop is CATSTHRGVIEQYF. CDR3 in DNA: TGTGCCACCAGCACACACAGGGGGGTTATCGAGCAGTACTTC.

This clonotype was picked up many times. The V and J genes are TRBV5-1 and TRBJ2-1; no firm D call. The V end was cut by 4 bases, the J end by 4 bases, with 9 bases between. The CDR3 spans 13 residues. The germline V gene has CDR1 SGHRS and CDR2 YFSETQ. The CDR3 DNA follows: TGCGCCAGCAGCCCGGAAGGATACAATGAGCAGTTCTTC. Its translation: CASSPEGYNEQFF.

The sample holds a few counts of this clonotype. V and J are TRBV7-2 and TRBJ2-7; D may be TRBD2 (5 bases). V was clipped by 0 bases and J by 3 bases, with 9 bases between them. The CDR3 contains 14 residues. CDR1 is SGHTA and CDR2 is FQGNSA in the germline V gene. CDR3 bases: TGTGCCAGCAGCTTAGCGAGGGAAAACTACGAGCAGTACTTC. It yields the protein CASSLARENYEQYF.